This T cell receptor beta chain was sequenced during a study of shared clonotypes between healthy human individuals. Authors' processing steps: Junction-only immunoSEQ data arrived without quality scores, meaning filtering differed. Data came from immunoSEQ multiplex PCR; TCRdb stores just in-frame clones and leaves some out. That table gives V, J and clone size, and the DNA gave D and trimming. The repertoire holds some 1.5 million clones, with approximately 98% as singletons. Germline loops: CDR1 SEHNR, CDR2 FQNEAQ (reference sequence). The ends lost 3 bases at V and 1 base at J; junction bases unmatched: 1. This CDR3 is 17 amino acids long.

This receptor was taken from a man aged 25-40 years in good health. This rearrangement joins TRBV7-9 to TRBJ2-3, with TRBD2 identical over 16 bases. The sample consisted of naive CD4+ T cells sorted from blood. Subset meaning: CD45RA+ positively selected. The CDR3 spells CASSLGLAGGRTDTQYF. DNA for the CDR3: TGTGCCAGCAGCTTGGGACTAGCGGGAGGGCGCACAGATACGCAGTATTTT. The entire variable domain, with the rest obtained from reference TRBV7-9 and TRBJ2-3, is as follows: DTGVSQNPRHKITKRGQNVTFRCDPISEHNRLYWYRQTLGQGPEFLTYFQNEAQLEKSRLLSDRFSAERPKGSFSTLEIQRTEQGDSAMYLCASSLGLAGGRTDTQYFGPGTRLTVL.